This TCR beta chain emerged from a study of fetal regulatory T cell absence and autoimmunity (dated by TCRdb to about 2017). Regarding the complete study: The IPEX patients showed exocrine pancreas autoimmunity in the absence of clinical diabetes.

TCRbeta CDR3 regions were amplified and barcoded by two-step multiplex PCR on the immunoSEQ human TCRbeta survey platform. Illumina instruments were used to sequence the libraries, and IgH from the same samples was sequenced in parallel. The original pipeline was this. Raw reads were filtered against IMGT V, D, J definitions and were binned using a nearest-neighbor algorithm so that PCR and sequencing errors were removed. A clone was defined by an identical nucleotide sequence, and differential abundance between tissues was tested with a Fisher exact test for each clone at a pFDR threshold of p<0.01. Clones whose frequencies were too low for statistical inference were excluded by a minimum inclusion filter of 10 in either sample. The immunoSEQ Analyzer was used for pairwise clonal comparisons, while IMGT tools were used to assess gene family usage. In its TCRdb copy, this immuneACCESS table keeps in-frame sequences only and misses some clones. Where compared with another copy, unresolved V genes explain less than half of these, and the others have no known cause. Clone size and the V and J calls come from that table; the DNA yielded D and trimming. Across this sample there are 95,000 or so clones, with about two thirds seen only once. The ten largest clonotypes hold 1.5% to 2.5% of the sample.

Comment on this clone: Its antigen is unknown. Per-base quality was not reported, and no clone a single base away is much larger than it.

Repertoire sequencing was done on genomic DNA taken from frozen pancreas tissue. The DNeasy Blood and Tissue Kit was used to extract 2-3 ug of genomic DNA from umbilical cord blood or frozen pancreas. Taken from cysteine to phenylalanine, the CDR3 has 13 residues. CDR3 DNA only is kept here, 39 bases in frame from base 1. CDR1 and CDR2, looked up from the germline V gene (reference sequence), are MNHNY and SVGAGI. V lost 7 bases and J lost 1 base; the stretch between them is 10 bases long. Paper-wide results and their limitations: The oligoclonal enrichment was interpreted as support for antigen-driven autoimmunity occurring in the pancreas before birth in IPEX syndrome. Cord blood and pancreas had broadly similar TRB gene family usage, which resembled published neonatal and adult repertoires. The TCR compartment showed significant oligoclonal enrichment in pancreas versus cord blood, with some top clones over 100-fold enriched.

The sample was pancreas tissue. In this chain, TRBV6-6 is recombined with TRBJ1-2; the D region possibly corresponds to TRBD1 (5 bases align). The source is a male donor with IPEX syndrome. The DNA reads TGTGCCAGCACCCCCGGACATAACTATGGCTACACCTTC. It translates as CASTPGHNYGYTF.